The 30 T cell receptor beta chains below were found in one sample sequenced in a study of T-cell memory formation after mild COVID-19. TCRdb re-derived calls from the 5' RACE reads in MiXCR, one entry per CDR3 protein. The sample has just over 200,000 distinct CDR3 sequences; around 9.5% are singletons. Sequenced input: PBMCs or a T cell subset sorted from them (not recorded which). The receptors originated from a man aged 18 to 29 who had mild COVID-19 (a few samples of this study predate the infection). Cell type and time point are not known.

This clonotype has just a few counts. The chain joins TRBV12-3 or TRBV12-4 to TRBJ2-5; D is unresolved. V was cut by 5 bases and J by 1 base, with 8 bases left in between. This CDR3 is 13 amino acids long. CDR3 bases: TGTGCCAGCAGTGGGGTGGTCCAAGAGACCCAGTACTTC. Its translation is CASSGVVQETQYF.

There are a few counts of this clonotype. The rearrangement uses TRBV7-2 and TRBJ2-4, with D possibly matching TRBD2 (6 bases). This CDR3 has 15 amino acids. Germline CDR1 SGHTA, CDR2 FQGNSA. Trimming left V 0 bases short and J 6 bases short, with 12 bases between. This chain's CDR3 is CASSLASLEGNIQYF. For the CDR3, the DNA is TGTGCCAGCAGCTTAGCATCGTTGGAGGGAAACATTCAGTACTTC.

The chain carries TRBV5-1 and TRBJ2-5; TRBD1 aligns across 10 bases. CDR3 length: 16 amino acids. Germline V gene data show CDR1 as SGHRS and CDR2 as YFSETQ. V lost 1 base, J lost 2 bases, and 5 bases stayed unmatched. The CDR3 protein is CASSLMGQGTQETQYF. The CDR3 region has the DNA TGCGCCAGCAGCTTGATGGGACAGGGGACACAAGAGACCCAGTACTTC.

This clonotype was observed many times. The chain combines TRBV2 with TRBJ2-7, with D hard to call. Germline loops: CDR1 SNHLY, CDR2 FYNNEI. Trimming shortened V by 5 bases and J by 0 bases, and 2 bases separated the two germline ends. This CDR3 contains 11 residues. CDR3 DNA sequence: TGTGCCAGCAGTTACTCCTACGAGCAGTACGTC. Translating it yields CASSYSYEQYV.

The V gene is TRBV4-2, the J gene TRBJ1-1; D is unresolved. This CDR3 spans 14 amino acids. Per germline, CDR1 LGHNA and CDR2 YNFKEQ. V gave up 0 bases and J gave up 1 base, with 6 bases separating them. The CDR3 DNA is TGTGCCAGCAGCCAAGATCACACGAACACTGAAGCTTTCTTT. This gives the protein CASSQDHTNTEAFF.

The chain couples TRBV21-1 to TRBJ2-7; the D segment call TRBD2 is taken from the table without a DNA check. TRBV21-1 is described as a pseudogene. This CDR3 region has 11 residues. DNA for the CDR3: TGTGCCAGCAGGGGACTGAGAGAGCAGTACGTC. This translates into CASRGLREQYV.

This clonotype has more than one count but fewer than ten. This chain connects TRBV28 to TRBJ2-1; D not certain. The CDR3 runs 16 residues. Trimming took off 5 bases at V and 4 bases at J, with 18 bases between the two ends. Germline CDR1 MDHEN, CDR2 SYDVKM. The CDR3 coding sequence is TGTGCCAGCAGTCCCTCGTCAGCAGATGAATACAATGAGCAGTTCTTC. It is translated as CASSPSSADEYNEQFF.

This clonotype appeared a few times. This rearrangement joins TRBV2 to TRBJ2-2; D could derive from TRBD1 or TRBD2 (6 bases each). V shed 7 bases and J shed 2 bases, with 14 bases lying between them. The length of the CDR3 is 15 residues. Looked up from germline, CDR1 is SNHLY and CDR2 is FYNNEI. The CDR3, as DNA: TGTGCCAGCAAGATACGGGGGCCAAACACCGGGGAGCTGTTTTTT. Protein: CASKIRGPNTGELFF.

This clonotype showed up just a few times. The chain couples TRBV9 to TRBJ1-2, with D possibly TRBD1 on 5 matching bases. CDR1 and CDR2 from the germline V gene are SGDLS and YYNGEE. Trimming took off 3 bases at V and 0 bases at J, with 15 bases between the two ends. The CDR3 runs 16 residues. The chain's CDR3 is CASSGHPGVTNYGYTF. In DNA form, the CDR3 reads TGTGCCAGCAGCGGCCATCCGGGGGTTACTAACTATGGCTACACCTTC.

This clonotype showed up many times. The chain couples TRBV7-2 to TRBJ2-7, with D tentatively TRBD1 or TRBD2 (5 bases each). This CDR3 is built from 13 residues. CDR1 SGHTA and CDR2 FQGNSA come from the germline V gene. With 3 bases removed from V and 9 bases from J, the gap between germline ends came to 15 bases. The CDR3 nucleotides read TGTGCCAGCAGCTTCGCCGGGGCCCCGGGGCAGTACTTC. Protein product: CASSFAGAPGQYF.

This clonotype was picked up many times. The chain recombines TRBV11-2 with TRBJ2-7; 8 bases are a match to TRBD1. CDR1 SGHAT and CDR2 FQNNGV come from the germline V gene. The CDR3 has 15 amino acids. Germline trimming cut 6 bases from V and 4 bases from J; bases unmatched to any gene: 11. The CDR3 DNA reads TGTGCCAGCAGGGACGCGAGGACAGGGAATTACGAGCAGTACTTC. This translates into CASRDARTGNYEQYF.

Here the CDR3 reads CASSPRDRGLDEQFF. The CDR3 DNA reads as TGTGCCAGCTCACCGAGGGACAGGGGGCTCGATGAGCAGTTCTTC. The chain is built from TRBV18 and TRBJ2-1, with 12 bases identical to TRBD1. There are 15 residues in the CDR3. Germline V gene sequence: CDR1 KGHSH, CDR2 LQKENI. V lost 3 bases, J lost 8 bases, and 5 bases stayed unmatched.

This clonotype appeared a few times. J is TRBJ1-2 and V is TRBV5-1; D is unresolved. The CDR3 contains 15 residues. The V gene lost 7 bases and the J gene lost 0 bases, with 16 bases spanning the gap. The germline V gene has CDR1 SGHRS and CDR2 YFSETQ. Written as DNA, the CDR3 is TGCGCCAGCCGTCCCGGGCCGGACGCTAACTATGGCTACACCTTC. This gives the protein CASRPGPDANYGYTF.

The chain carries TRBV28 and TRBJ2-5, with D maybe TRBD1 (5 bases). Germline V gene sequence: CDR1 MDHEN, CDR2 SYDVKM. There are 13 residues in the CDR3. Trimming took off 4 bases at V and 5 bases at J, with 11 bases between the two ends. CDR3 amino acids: CASSSQVRETQYF. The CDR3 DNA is TGTGCCAGCAGTTCACAGGTCCGGGAGACCCAGTACTTC.

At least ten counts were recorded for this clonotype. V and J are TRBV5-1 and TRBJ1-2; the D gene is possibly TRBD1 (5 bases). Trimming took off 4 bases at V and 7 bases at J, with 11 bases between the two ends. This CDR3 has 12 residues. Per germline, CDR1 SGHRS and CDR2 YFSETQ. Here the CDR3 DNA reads TGCGCCAGCAGCGGGGACGCCCCTGGCTACACCTTC. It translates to CASSGDAPGYTF. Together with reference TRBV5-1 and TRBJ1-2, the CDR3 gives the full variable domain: KAGVTQTPRYLIKTRGQQVTLSCSPISGHRSVSWYQQTPGQGLQFLFEYFSETQRNKGNFPGRFSGRQFSNSRSEMNVSTLELGDSALYLCASSGDAPGYTFGSGTRLTVV.

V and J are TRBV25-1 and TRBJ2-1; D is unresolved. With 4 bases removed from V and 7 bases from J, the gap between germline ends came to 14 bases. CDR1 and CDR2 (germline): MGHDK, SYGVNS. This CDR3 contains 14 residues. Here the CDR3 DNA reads TGTGCCAGCAGTGCCCCCCGGTCTCTTAATGAGCAGTTCTTC. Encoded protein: CASSAPRSLNEQFF.

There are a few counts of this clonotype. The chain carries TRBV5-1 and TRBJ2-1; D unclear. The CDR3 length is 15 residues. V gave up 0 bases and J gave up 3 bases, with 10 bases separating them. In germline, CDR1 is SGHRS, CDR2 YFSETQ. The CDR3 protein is CASSLGHLSYNEQFF. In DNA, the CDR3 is TGCGCCAGCAGCTTGGGGCACTTAAGCTACAATGAGCAGTTCTTC.

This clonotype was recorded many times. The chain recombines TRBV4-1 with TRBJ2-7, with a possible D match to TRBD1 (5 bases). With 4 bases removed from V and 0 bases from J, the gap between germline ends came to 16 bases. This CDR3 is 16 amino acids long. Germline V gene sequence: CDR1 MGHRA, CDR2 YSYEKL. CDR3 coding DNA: TGCGCCAGCAGCCGAGGACAAGGCCCACGCTCCTACGAGCAGTACTTC. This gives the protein CASSRGQGPRSYEQYF.

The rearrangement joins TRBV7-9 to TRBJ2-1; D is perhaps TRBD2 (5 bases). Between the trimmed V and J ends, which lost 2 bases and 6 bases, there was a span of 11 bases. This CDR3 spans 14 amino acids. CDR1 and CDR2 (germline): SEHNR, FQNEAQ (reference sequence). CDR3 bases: TGTGCCAGCAGCTTATGGGGAGCCCCCAATGAGCAGTTCTTC. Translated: CASSLWGAPNEQFF.

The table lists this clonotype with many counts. As DNA, the CDR3 is TGTGCCAGCAGTTTGCAGGGCTTCGAGCAGTACTTC. Its translation: CASSLQGFEQYF. V gene TRBV28 combines with J gene TRBJ2-7; TRBD1 is a possible D gene (5 bases). The CDR3 extends over 12 amino acids. Trimming cost V 3 bases and J 6 bases, with 9 bases left between them. Germline CDR1 reads MDHEN; CDR2 reads SYDVKM.

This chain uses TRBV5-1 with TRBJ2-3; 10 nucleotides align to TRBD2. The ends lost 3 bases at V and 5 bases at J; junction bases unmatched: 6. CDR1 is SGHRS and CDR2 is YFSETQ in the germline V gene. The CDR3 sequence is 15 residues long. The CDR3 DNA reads TGCGCCAGCAGCTCGAGCGGGGGGGCCGGAGATACGCAGTATTTT. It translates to CASSSSGGAGDTQYF.

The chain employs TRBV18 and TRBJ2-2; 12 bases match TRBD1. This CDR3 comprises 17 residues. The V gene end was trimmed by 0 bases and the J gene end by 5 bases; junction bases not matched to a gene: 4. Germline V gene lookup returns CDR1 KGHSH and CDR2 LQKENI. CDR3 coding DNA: TGTGCCAGCTCACCACCCGGGACAGGGGGCGCAACCGGGGAGCTGTTTTTT. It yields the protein CASSPPGTGGATGELFF.

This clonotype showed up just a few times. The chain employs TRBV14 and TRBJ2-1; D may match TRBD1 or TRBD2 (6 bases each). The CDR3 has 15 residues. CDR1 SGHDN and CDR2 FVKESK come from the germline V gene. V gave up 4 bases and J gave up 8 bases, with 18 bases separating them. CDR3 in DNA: TGTGCCAGCAGCCCCGGCACGTCGGGGGCCCATGAGCAGTTCTTC. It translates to CASSPGTSGAHEQFF.

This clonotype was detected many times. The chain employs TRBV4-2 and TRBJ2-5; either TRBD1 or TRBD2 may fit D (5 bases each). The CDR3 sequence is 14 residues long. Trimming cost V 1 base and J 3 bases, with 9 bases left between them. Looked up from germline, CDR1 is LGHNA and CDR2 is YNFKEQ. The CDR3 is CASSQGGTEETQYF. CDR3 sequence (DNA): TGTGCCAGCAGCCAAGGGGGGACGGAAGAGACCCAGTACTTC.

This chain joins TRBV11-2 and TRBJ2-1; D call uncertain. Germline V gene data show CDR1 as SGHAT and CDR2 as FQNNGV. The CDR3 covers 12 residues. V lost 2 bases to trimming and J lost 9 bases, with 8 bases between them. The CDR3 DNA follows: TGTGCCAGCAGCTTACTGGTTGGTGAGCAGTTCTTC. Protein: CASSLLVGEQFF.

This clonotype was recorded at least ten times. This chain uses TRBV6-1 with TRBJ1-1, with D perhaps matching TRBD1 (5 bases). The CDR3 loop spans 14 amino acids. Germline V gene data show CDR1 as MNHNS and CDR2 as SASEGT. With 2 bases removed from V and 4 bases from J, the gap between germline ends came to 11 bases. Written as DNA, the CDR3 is TGTGCCAGCAGTGAACAAGGGGAAGGCACTGAAGCTTTCTTT. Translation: CASSEQGEGTEAFF.

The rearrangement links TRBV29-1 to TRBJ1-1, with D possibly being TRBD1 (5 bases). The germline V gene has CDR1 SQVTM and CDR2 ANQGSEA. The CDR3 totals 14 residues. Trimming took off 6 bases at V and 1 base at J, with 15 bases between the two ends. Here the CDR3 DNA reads TGCAGCGTCCTGGAGGGGCTTGCGAACACTGAAGCTTTCTTT. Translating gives CSVLEGLANTEAFF.

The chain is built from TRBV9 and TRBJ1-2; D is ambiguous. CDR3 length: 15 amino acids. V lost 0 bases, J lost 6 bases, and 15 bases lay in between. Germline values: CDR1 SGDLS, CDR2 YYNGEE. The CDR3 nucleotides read TGTGCCAGCAGCGTAGATCTTCGGGGATTCGATGGCTACACCTTC. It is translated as CASSVDLRGFDGYTF. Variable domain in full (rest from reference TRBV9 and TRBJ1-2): DSGVTQTPKHLITATGQRVTLRCSPRSGDLSVYWYQQSLDQGLQFLIQYYNGEERAKGNILERFSAQQFPDLHSELNLSSLELGDSALYFCASSVDLRGFDGYTFGSGTRLTVV.

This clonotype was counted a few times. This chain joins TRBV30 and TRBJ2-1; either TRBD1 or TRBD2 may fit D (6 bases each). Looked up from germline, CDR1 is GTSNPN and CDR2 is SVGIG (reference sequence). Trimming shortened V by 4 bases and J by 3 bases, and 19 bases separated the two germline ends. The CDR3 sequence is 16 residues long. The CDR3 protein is CAWTKDVGGSYNEQFF. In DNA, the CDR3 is TGTGCCTGGACCAAGGATGTCGGGGGCAGCTACAATGAGCAGTTCTTC.

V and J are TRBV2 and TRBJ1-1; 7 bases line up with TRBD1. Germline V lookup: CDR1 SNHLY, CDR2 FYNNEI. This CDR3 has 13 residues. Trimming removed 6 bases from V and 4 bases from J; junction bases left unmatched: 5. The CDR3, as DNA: TGTGCCAGCAGCGCACAGGGGAGCACTGAAGCTTTCTTT. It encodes CASSAQGSTEAFF.